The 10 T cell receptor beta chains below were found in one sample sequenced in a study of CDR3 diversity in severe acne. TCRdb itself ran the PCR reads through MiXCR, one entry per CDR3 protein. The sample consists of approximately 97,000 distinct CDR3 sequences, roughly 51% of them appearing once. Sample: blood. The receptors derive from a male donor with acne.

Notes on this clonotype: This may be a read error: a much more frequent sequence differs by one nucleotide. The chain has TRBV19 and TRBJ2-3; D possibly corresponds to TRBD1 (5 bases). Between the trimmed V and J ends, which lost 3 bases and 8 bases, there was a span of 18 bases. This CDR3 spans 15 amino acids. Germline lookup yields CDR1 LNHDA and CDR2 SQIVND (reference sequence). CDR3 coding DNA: TGTGCCAGTAGTATCTCCAGGGTAAGAGCAGGTACGCAGTATTTT. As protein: CASSISRVRAGTQYF.

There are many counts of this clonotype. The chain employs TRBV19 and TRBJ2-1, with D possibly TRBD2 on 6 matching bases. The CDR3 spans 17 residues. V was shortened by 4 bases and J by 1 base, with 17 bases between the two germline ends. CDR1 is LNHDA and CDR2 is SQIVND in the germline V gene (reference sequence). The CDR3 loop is CASSTLGLATSYNEQFF. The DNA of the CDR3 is TGTGCCAGTAGTACTTTGGGACTCGCGACTTCCTACAATGAGCAGTTCTTC.

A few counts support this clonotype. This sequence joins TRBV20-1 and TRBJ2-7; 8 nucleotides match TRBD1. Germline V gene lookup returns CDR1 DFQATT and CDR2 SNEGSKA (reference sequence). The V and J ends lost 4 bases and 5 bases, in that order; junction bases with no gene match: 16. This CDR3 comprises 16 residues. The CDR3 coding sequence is TGCAGTGCTACTGGGATACGGACAGGGAAACGCAACGAGCAGTACTTC. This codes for CSATGIRTGKRNEQYF.

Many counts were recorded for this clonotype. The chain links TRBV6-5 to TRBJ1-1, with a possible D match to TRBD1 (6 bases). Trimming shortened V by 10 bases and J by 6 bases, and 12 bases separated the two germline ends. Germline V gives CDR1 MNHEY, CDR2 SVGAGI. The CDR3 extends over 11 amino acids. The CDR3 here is CATCRGAEAFF. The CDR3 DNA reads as TGTGCCACCTGCAGGGGCGCTGAAGCTTTCTTT.

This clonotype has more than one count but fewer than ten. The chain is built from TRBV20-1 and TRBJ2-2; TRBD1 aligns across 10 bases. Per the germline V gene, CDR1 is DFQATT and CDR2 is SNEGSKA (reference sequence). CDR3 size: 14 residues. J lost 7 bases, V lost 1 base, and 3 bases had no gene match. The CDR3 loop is CSARARTGGGELFF. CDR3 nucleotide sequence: TGCAGTGCTAGAGCGAGGACAGGGGGCGGGGAGCTGTTTTTT.

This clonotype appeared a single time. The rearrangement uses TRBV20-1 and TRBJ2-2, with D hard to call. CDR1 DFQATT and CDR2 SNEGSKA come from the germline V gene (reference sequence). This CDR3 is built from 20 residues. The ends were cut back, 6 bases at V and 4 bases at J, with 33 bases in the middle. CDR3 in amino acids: CSASQNYEQYFRPGTGELFF. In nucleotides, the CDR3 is TGCAGTGCCAGCCAGAACTACGAGCAGTACTTCAGGCCGGGCACCGGGGAGCTGTTTTTT.

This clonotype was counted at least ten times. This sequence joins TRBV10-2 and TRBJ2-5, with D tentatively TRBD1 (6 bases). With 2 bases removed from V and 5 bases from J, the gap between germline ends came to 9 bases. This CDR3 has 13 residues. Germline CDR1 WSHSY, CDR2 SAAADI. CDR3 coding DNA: TGCGCCAGCAGTGAGGGACAGTGGGAGACCCAGTACTTC. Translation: CASSEGQWETQYF.

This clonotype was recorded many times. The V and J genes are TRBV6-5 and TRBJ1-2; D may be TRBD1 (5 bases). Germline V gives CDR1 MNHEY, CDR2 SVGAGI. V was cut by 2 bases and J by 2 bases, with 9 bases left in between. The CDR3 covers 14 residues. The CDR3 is CASSYGAGNYGYTF. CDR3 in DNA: TGTGCCAGCAGTTACGGAGCAGGGAACTATGGCTACACCTTC.

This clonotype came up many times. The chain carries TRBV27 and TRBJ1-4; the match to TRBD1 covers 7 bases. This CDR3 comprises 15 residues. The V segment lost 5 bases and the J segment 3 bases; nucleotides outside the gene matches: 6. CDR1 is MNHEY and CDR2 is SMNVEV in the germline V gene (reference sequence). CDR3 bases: TGTGCCAGCAGTCGTACAGGGGAGGCTAATGAAAAACTGTTTTTT. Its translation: CASSRTGEANEKLFF.

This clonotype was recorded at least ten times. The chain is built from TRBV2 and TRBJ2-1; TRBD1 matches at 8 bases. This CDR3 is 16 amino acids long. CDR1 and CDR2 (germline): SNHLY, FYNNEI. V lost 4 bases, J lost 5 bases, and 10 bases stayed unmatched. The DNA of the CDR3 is TGTGCCAGCAGTGTTCCCGGGACAGGAAACAACAATGAGCAGTTCTTC. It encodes CASSVPGTGNNNEQFF. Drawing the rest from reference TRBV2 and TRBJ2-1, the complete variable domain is EPEVTQTPSHQVTQMGQEVILRCVPISNHLYFYWYRQILGQKVEFLVSFYNNEISEKSEIFDDQFSVERPDGSNFTLKIRSTKLEDSAMYFCASSVPGTGNNNEQFFGPGTRLTVL.